This T cell receptor (beta chain) was found in a study of a mutant IDH1 vaccine in newly diagnosed glioma. For the study at large: Vaccines were first given 4-6 weeks after radiotherapy alone, or with temozolomide cycles. Earlier care involved radiotherapy, temozolomide, or both, and the majority received both.

Sample time point: week 35, safety follow-up. The study gave 300 ug of mutant IDH1 20-mer peptide per vaccine dose, with topical imiquimod. Each patient was administered eight vaccinations, scheduled in weeks 1, 3, 5, 7, 11, 15, 19 and 23. Those who donated had recent WHO grade 3 or 4 IDH1-mutant, ATRX-lost astrocytomas. Note on this clone: Its antigen is unidentified.

V gave up 5 bases and J gave up 0 bases; unmatched junction bases: 6. CDR3 length: 16 amino acids. From germline, CDR1 is SGHAT and CDR2 FQDESV (reference sequence). The assay was immunoSEQ multiplex PCR, and TCRdb's table has in-frame clones only and misses some. The sample includes 34,000 or so clones, roughly three quarters of them seen just once. J is TRBJ2-7 and V is TRBV11-1; 11 positions agree with TRBD2. This clonotype was obtained from a woman in her thirties or forties with glioma. Specimen: PBMCs, collected from a glioma patient whose treatment included an IDH1 peptide vaccine. The CDR3 region is CASSPLTSGTSYEQYF. The CDR3 DNA follows: TGTGCCAGCAGCCCCCTGACTAGCGGGACCTCCTACGAGCAGTACTTC. Supplemented by reference TRBV11-1 and TRBJ2-7, the full variable domain reads EAEVAQSPRYKITEKSQAVAFWCDPISGHATLYWYRQILGQGPELLVQFQDESVVDDSQLPKDRFSAERLKGVDSTLKIQPAELGDSAMYLCASSPLTSGTSYEQYFGPGTRLTVT.